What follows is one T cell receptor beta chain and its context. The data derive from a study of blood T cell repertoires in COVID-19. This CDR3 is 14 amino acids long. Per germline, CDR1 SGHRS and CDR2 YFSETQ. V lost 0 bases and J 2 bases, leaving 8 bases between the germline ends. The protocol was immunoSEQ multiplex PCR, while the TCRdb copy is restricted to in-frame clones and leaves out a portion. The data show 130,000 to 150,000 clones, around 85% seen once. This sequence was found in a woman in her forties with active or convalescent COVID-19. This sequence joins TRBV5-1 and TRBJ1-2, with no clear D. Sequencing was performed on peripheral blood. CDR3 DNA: TGCGCCAGCAGCTTGGGTCCGGGGAACTATGGCTACACCTTC. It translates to CASSLGPGNYGYTF.